This record covers a single T cell receptor beta chain. Its target is unknown. Measured with immunoSEQ multiplex PCR; TCRdb has only the in-frame clones, and not every one. Among tens of thousands of clones listed, more than 75% were seen once. The sample belongs to a study of T cells in narcolepsy. Broader study findings: HCRT-specific and TRIB2-specific autoreactive clonotypes appeared among same-patient CSF and blood CD4+ clonotypes.

V gave up 0 bases and J gave up 2 bases, with 9 bases separating them. Germline V gene lookup returns CDR1 SGHRS and CDR2 YFSETQ. This CDR3 spans 14 amino acids. This TCR was recovered from a human donor in good health. The sample consisted of memory (CD45RA-) CD4+ T cells from blood. This sequence joins TRBV5-1 and TRBJ2-7, with unresolved D. This CDR3 is CASSLDANPYEQYF. The CDR3 nucleotides are TGCGCCAGCAGCTTGGATGCGAACCCCTACGAGCAGTACTTC.